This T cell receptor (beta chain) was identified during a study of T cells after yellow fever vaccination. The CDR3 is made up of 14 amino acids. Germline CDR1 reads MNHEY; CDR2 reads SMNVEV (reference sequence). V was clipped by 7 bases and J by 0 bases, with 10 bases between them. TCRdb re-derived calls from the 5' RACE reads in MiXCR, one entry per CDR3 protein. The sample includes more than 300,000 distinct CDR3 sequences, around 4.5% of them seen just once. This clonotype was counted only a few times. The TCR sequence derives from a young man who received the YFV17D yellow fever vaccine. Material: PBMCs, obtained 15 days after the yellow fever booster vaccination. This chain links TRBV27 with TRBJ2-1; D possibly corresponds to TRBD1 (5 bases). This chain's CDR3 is CASNRQFSYNEQFF. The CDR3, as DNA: TGTGCCAGCAACCGACAGTTCTCCTACAATGAGCAGTTCTTC.